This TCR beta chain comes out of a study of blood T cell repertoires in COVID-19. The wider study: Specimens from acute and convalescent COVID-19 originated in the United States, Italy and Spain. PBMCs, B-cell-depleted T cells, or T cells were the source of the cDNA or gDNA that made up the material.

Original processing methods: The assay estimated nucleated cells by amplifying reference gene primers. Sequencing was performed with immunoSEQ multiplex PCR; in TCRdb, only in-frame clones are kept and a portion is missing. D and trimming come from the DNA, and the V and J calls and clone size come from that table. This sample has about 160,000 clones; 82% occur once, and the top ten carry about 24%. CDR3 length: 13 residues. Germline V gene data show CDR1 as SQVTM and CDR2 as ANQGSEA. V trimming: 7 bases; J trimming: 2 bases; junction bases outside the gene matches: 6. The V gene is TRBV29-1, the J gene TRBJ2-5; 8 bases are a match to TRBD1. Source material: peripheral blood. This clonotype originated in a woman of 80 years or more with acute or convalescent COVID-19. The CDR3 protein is CSGLRDRQETQYF. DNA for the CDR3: TGCAGCGGCCTCCGGGACAGGCAAGAGACCCAGTACTTC.